The 21 T cell receptor beta chains in this list originate from one sample, sequenced in a study of molecular identifiers for immune sequencing clone quantification. TCRdb processed the PCR reads anew with MiXCR; each CDR3 protein has one entry. This table holds fewer than 350,000 distinct CDR3 sequences, under 25% found once. Material for sequencing was naive CD8+ T cells from blood, with Jurkat cell RNA spiked in. The subset denotes: FACS-sorted CD8+CD4-CCR7+CD45RA+ naive T cells. All receptors derive from a human donor in good health. Some libraries in this study had Jurkat cell RNA spiked in.

This clonotype occurred many times. The chain couples TRBV29-1 to TRBJ2-5, with D possibly matching TRBD1 (6 bases). Trimming took 2 bases from V and 4 from J, leaving 14 bases between them. The CDR3 sequence is 14 residues long. From germline, CDR1 is SQVTM and CDR2 ANQGSEA. The CDR3 loop reads CSVELWEGGETQYF. The CDR3 nucleotides read TGCAGCGTTGAATTATGGGAAGGGGGAGAGACCCAGTACTTC. The full variable domain, completed using reference TRBV29-1 and TRBJ2-5, is SAVISQKPSRDICQRGTSLTIQCQVDSQVTMMFWYRQQPGQSLTLIATANQGSEATYESGFVIDKFPISRPNLTFSTLTVSNMSPEDSSIYLCSVELWEGGETQYFGPGTRLLVL.

This clonotype was seen only a few times. The J gene is TRBJ2-7, the V gene TRBV7-3, with TRBD2 matching over 10 bases. The CDR3 spans 15 residues. Germline V gives CDR1 SGHTA, CDR2 FQGTGA. J lost 4 bases, V lost 0 bases, and 3 bases had no gene match. CDR3 nucleotide sequence: TGTGCCAGCAGCTTAACGGCTAGCGGGAGATACGAGCAGTACTTC. The encoded protein is CASSLTASGRYEQYF.

This clonotype was detected ten times or more. CDR3 nucleotide sequence: TGCAGTGCTAGAGAGGCAGGGGGCGGTCAGCCCCAGCATTTT. Its translation is CSAREAGGGQPQHF. The chain uses TRBV20-1 and TRBJ1-5; 8 bases match TRBD1. Germline CDR1 and CDR2: DFQATT and SNEGSKA (reference sequence). This CDR3 spans 14 amino acids. Unmatched junction bases numbered 4, after V lost 0 bases and J lost 6 bases.

This clonotype has at least ten counts. The chain uses TRBV7-2 and TRBJ2-7; D unclear. V was shortened by 4 bases and J by 5 bases, with 15 bases between the two germline ends. The CDR3 extends over 14 amino acids. Germline lookup yields CDR1 SGHTA and CDR2 FQGNSA. CDR3 loop: CASSSPERWHEQYF. CDR3 in DNA: TGTGCCAGCAGCTCACCTGAGAGGTGGCACGAGCAGTACTTC.

This clonotype was recorded a few times. The chain has TRBV2 and TRBJ2-7; TRBD2 agrees at 12 bases. The J segment lost 0 bases and the V segment lost 4 bases, leaving 10 bases of the junction unmatched. CDR3 length: 18 residues. Germline loops: CDR1 SNHLY, CDR2 FYNNEI. The CDR3 DNA sequence: TGTGCCAGCAGTGTTGAGCTAGCGGGGGGGCAGAGCTCCTACGAGCAGTACTTC. This translates into CASSVELAGGQSSYEQYF.

This clonotype has ten or more counts. The V call is TRBV6-5, the J call TRBJ1-2, with TRBD1 matching over 9 bases. The junction had 7 bases not matched to a gene; V was cut back by 0 bases and J by 14 bases. The CDR3 runs to 13 residues. Germline V gene data show CDR1 as MNHEY and CDR2 as SVGAGI. The chain's CDR3 is CASSYSSGQGGTF. The CDR3 DNA reads TGTGCCAGCAGTTACTCATCGGGACAGGGCGGAACCTTC.

On this clonotype: This likely came from a read error, as a far larger clone is one base away. The chain has TRBV28 and TRBJ2-1; D gene ambiguous. From germline, CDR1 is MDHEN and CDR2 SYDVKM. The CDR3 is 11 amino acids. CDR3 nucleotides: TGTGCCAGCAGTTTAGGCAGTGAGCGGTTCTTC. Translating it yields CASSLGSERFF.

This chain uses TRBV6-5 with TRBJ1-1; no clear D. Germline V gene lookup returns CDR1 MNHEY and CDR2 SVGAGI. CDR3 length equals 13 residues. Trimming removed 7 bases from V and 4 bases from J, with 13 bases in between. Here the CDR3 DNA reads TGTGCCAGCACTCCCGGCGGGCCCACTGAAGCTTTCTTT. This encodes CASTPGGPTEAFF.

Ten or more counts support this clonotype. The chain combines TRBV5-6 with TRBJ1-6; TRBD1 might be the D (6 bases). The CDR3 consists of 17 residues. Trimming removed 4 bases at V and 5 bases at J, with 19 bases between. Looked up from germline, CDR1 is SGHDT and CDR2 is YYEEEE. The CDR3 is CASSPWARGPNNSPLHF. The DNA of the CDR3 is TGTGCCAGCAGCCCATGGGCCAGGGGCCCAAATAATTCACCCCTCCACTTT.

Remarks on this clonotype: The conserved phenylalanine or tryptophan is not found at the CDR3 terminus, so this likely reflects a read error. This chain links TRBV18 with TRBJ2-1, with a weak D call TRBD2 (6 bases). The CDR3 contains 14 residues. The germline V and J ends were trimmed by 4 bases and 7 bases, with 14 bases remaining between them. Per the germline V gene, CDR1 is KGHSH and CDR2 is LQKENI. CDR3 loop: CASSRSSVPNEQFL. For the CDR3, the DNA is TGTGCCAGCTCACGGTCTAGCGTCCCAAATGAGCAGTTCCTC.

Comment on this clonotype: No conserved phenylalanine or tryptophan is present at the end of the CDR3, so a read error is the likely explanation. The chain employs TRBV6-5 and TRBJ2-1; TRBD2 aligns across 13 bases. With V trimmed by 10 bases and J by 4 bases, 7 bases remained unmatched. Germline V gives CDR1 MNHEY, CDR2 SVGAGI. CDR3 length equals 15 residues. The DNA for the CDR3 is TGTGCCACCCGACTAGCGGGGGGTCCTTACAATGAGCAGTTCTAC. Protein: CATRLAGGPYNEQFY.

This clonotype has only a few counts. The chain couples TRBV6-5 to TRBJ2-3; 8 nucleotides agree with TRBD2. This CDR3 is 16 amino acids long. Germline V gene data show CDR1 as MNHEY and CDR2 as SVGAGI. V shed 0 bases and J 3 bases; nucleotides not matched to a gene: 5. Here the CDR3 DNA reads TGTGCCAGCAGTTACTCTACGGGAGGGCAGACAGATACGCAGTATTTT. Translation: CASSYSTGGQTDTQYF.

Regarding this clonotype: A much larger clone is a single base away; this may be a read error. The chain has TRBV4-1 and TRBJ1-1; D not certain. V dropped 0 bases and J dropped 4 bases, with 12 bases sitting between them. Germline V gene lookup returns CDR1 MGHRA and CDR2 YSYEKL. This CDR3 region has 15 residues. The chain's CDR3 is CASSQEGGRGTEAFF. CDR3 DNA: TGCGCCAGCAGCCAAGAGGGCGGAAGAGGCACTGAAGCTTTCTTT.

This clonotype was counted only a few times. CDR3 in amino acids: CARSLGYRRVQVTEAFF. Written as DNA, the CDR3 is TGTGCCAGAAGCTTGGGGTACCGCAGGGTCCAGGTCACTGAAGCTTTCTTT. This sequence joins TRBV5-3 and TRBJ1-1, with TRBD1 as a possible D gene (5 bases). TRBV5-3 counts as an open reading frame of uncertain function. The CDR3 sequence is 17 residues long. V lost 0 bases and J lost 4, with 19 bases in between.

Note on this clonotype: At one of its ends the junction is not consistent with the germline gene, which may arise from a read error. The V call is TRBV24-1, the J call TRBJ2-3, with TRBD1 identical over 7 bases. The CDR3 runs 15 residues. Germline loops: CDR1 KGHDR, CDR2 SFDVKD. The CDR3 loop is CATSDETGYTATQYF. In DNA form, the CDR3 reads TGTGCCACCAGTGATGAGACAGGGTACACAGCTACGCAGTATTTT.

A remark on this clonotype: A much more abundant neighbour one base away suggests this may be a read error. V usage is TRBV18 and J usage is TRBJ2-5, with D uncertain. The ends were cut back, 5 bases at V and 3 bases at J, with 10 bases in the middle. This CDR3 has 13 residues. Germline V gives CDR1 KGHSH, CDR2 LQKENI. In nucleotides, the CDR3 is TGTGCCAGCTCATCATTTTTCGAAGAGACCCAGTACTTC. This encodes CASSSFFEETQYF.

The CDR3 protein is CASSLVQAKLQETQYF. Written as DNA, the CDR3 is TGCGCCAGCAGCTTAGTTCAGGCGAAACTACAAGAGACCCAGTACTTC. The rearrangement uses TRBV5-1 and TRBJ2-5, with D unclear. The V gene's germline CDR1 is SGHRS and CDR2 YFSETQ. V was cut by 2 bases and J by 2 bases, with 16 bases left in between. The CDR3 consists of 16 residues.

Ten or more counts support this clonotype. The V and J genes are TRBV9 and TRBJ2-3; 10 bases are shared with TRBD1. V lost 3 bases and J lost 6; bases outside the gene matches: 4. The CDR3 has 14 residues. The V gene's germline CDR1 is SGDLS and CDR2 YYNGEE. CDR3 nucleotide sequence: TGTGCCAGCAGCGAGGGACAGGGGTTGGATACGCAGTATTTT. Translation gives CASSEGQGLDTQYF.

There are many counts of this clonotype. The rearrangement links TRBV27 to TRBJ1-2; no clear D. This CDR3 spans 15 amino acids. Deletions cut 0 bases from V and 4 bases from J, with 12 bases between. Germline V CDR1 and CDR2: MNHEY, SMNVEV (reference sequence). The CDR3 is CASSLSVTEGYGYTF. DNA of the CDR3: TGTGCCAGCAGTTTATCAGTAACGGAAGGCTATGGCTACACCTTC.

Many counts were recorded for this clonotype. The V call is TRBV7-2, the J call TRBJ2-5, with 8 nucleotides matching TRBD2. CDR1 and CDR2 from the germline V gene are SGHTA and FQGNSA. The ends lost 0 bases at V and 7 bases at J; junction bases unmatched: 16. CDR3 length: 18 amino acids. The CDR3 protein is CASSLAESWTSSFGTQYF. DNA for the CDR3: TGTGCCAGCAGCTTAGCGGAATCCTGGACTAGCTCCTTTGGGACCCAGTACTTC.

The chain joins TRBV30 to TRBJ2-7; the match to TRBD1 covers 8 bases. V dropped 0 bases and J dropped 5; count of bases not matched to a gene: 3. From germline, CDR1 is GTSNPN and CDR2 SVGIG (reference sequence). The length of the CDR3 is 13 residues. As DNA, the CDR3 is TGTGCCTGGAGTGTACAGGGGGGCGACGAGCAGTACTTC. Protein sequence: CAWSVQGGDEQYF. Full variable domain (missing parts from reference TRBV30 and TRBJ2-7): SQTIHQWPATLVQPVGSPLSLECTVEGTSNPNLYWYRQAAGRGLQLLFYSVGIGQISSEVPQNLSASRPQDRQFILSSKKLLLSDSGFYLCAWSVQGGDEQYFGPGTRLTVT.